This is a list of T cell receptor beta chains from one sample in a study of radiation and T cells in renal cell carcinoma. Repertoires were generated with immunoSEQ multiplex PCR, while TCRdb's copy carries only in-frame clones and drops some. The profile covers just over 150,000 clones, with around 90% appearing a single time and 10% to 15% taken by the ten largest. Specimen: blood, collected from a patient whose treatment included radiotherapy and nephrectomy. These receptors were obtained from a woman aged 50 to 60 with renal cell carcinoma. The CDR3 runs from the conserved cysteine through the conserved F or W. The D gene is left open where the match is weak. Size values are once, few and many counts, or a class for expanded clones, and some rows have none.

length: 18
J: TRBJ2-1
D: .
V: TRBV6-1
size: .
CDR3: CASSEEVPRTIITNEQFF
DNA: TGTGCCAGCAGTGAAGAGGTCCCACGTACCATAATTACCAATGAGCAGTTCTTC

length: 14
J: TRBJ2-7
D: .
V: TRBV15
size: .
CDR3: CATSRSRNSYEQYF
DNA: TGTGCCACCAGCAGATCAAGAAACTCCTACGAGCAGTACTTC

length: 16
J: TRBJ1-6
D: .
V: TRBV19
size: .
CDR3: CASSTRGQAPDSPLHF
DNA: TGTGCCAGTAGTACACGGGGACAAGCCCCGGATTCACCCCTCCACTTT

length: 14
J: TRBJ2-2
D: .
V: TRBV6-1
size: once
CDR3: CASRRTDLAGELFF
DNA: TGTGCCAGCAGGCGGACAGACCTCGCTGGGGAGCTGTTTTTT

length: 14
J: TRBJ2-2
D: .
V: TRBV14
size: .
CDR3: CASSRDLSTGELFF
DNA: TGTGCCAGCAGCCGCGACTTGAGTACCGGGGAGCTGTTTTTT

length: 16
J: TRBJ2-2
D: .
V: TRBV19
size: .
CDR3: CASSIDRAENTGELFF
DNA: TGTGCCAGTAGTATAGACCGGGCCGAGAACACCGGGGAGCTGTTTTTT

length: 17
J: TRBJ2-5
D: TRBD2
V: TRBV4-1
size: .
CDR3: CASSQGGSGGHQETQYF
DNA: TGCGCCAGCAGCCAAGGGGGTAGCGGGGGACACCAAGAGACCCAGTACTTC

length: 11
J: TRBJ1-1
D: .
V: TRBV5-3
size: once
CDR3: CARSLRGEAFF
DNA: TGTGCCAGAAGCTTGAGGGGGGAAGCTTTCTTT

length: 12
J: TRBJ1-2
D: TRBD1
V: TRBV10-3
size: once
CDR3: CATGTGNYGYTF
DNA: TGTGCCACCGGGACAGGAAACTATGGCTACACCTTC

length: 14
J: TRBJ1-4
D: TRBD1
V: TRBV5-8
size: once
CDR3: CASRVGQGREKLFF
DNA: TGTGCCAGCAGGGTGGGACAGGGACGGGAAAAACTGTTTTTT

length: 12
J: TRBJ1-1
D: .
V: TRBV10-3
size: .
CDR3: CAISSFGVEAFF
DNA: TGTGCCATCAGTTCCTTCGGGGTTGAAGCTTTCTTT

length: 16
J: TRBJ1-6
D: TRBD1
V: TRBV6-5
size: .
CDR3: CASSYNSGQGNSPLHF
DNA: TGTGCCAGCAGTTACAATTCGGGACAGGGTAATTCACCCCTCCACTTT

length: 14
J: TRBJ1-2
D: .
V: TRBV5-1
size: few
CDR3: CASSGGISNYGYTF
DNA: TGCGCCAGCAGTGGTGGGATTTCTAACTATGGCTACACCTTC

length: 18
J: TRBJ2-1
D: TRBD2
V: TRBV7-2
size: .
CDR3: CASSKYTSGGGGWNEQFF
DNA: TGTGCCAGCAGCAAGTACACTAGCGGGGGAGGTGGGTGGAATGAGCAGTTCTTC

length: 13
J: TRBJ1-1
D: .
V: TRBV5-1
size: .
CDR3: CASSAVENTEAFF
DNA: TGCGCCAGCAGCGCGGTGGAAAACACTGAAGCTTTCTTT

length: 13
J: TRBJ1-3
D: .
V: TRBV27
size: .
CDR3: CASSPRQRNTIYF
DNA: TGTGCCAGCAGCCCCCGGCAAAGAAACACCATATATTTT

length: 15
J: TRBJ2-1
D: .
V: TRBV9
size: .
CDR3: CASSVDGQLRDEQFF
DNA: TGTGCCAGCAGCGTCGATGGACAGCTACGGGATGAGCAGTTCTTC

length: 14
J: TRBJ1-1
D: TRBD1
V: TRBV6-6
size: .
CDR3: CASIAGTVNTEAFF
DNA: TGTGCCAGCATCGCCGGGACAGTGAACACTGAAGCTTTCTTT

length: 17
J: TRBJ1-5
D: .
V: TRBV14
size: .
CDR3: CASSQDDRPPGNQPQHF
DNA: TGTGCCAGCAGCCAAGATGACCGGCCCCCAGGTAATCAGCCCCAGCATTTT

length: 14
J: TRBJ2-3
D: .
V: TRBV5-1
size: .
CDR3: CASSGTASTDTQYF
DNA: TGCGCCAGCAGTGGAACGGCGAGCACAGATACGCAGTATTTT

length: 14
J: TRBJ1-4
D: .
V: TRBV18
size: .
CDR3: CASSRGPTNEKLFF
DNA: TGTGCCAGCTCCCGAGGGCCAACTAATGAAAAACTGTTTTTT

length: 15
J: TRBJ2-5
D: .
V: TRBV6-1
size: .
CDR3: CASRRGHTLQETQYF
DNA: TGTGCCAGCAGGCGGGGACACACGCTCCAAGAGACCCAGTACTTC

length: 15
J: TRBJ1-3
D: .
V: TRBV5-6
size: .
CDR3: CASSPGPFSGNTIYF
DNA: TGTGCCAGCAGCCCCGGGCCCTTCTCTGGAAACACCATATATTTT

length: 12
J: TRBJ2-7
D: .
V: TRBV14
size: .
CDR3: CASSQDSHEQYF
DNA: TGTGCCAGCAGCCAAGATAGCCACGAGCAGTACTTC

length: 17
J: TRBJ2-6
D: .
V: TRBV10-3
size: .
CDR3: CASNPGADSSGANVLTF
DNA: TGTGCCTCGAACCCGGGGGCCGACAGCTCTGGGGCCAACGTCCTGACTTTC

length: 15
J: TRBJ2-5
D: TRBD2
V: TRBV11-2
size: .
CDR3: CASSPLAGGIETQYF
DNA: TGTGCCAGCAGTCCTCTAGCGGGGGGGATTGAGACCCAGTACTTC

length: 15
J: TRBJ1-2
D: TRBD1
V: TRBV4-1
size: .
CDR3: CASSQEDRANYGYTF
DNA: TGCGCCAGCAGCCAGGAAGACAGGGCTAACTATGGCTACACCTTC

length: 12
J: TRBJ2-4
D: TRBD1
V: TRBV27
size: .
CDR3: CASRPLAGQEYF
DNA: TGTGCCAGCAGGCCTCTCGCGGGACAGGAGTACTTC

length: 12
J: TRBJ2-3
D: .
V: TRBV6-5
size: once
CDR3: CASGGSTDTQYF
DNA: TGTGCCAGCGGGGGAAGCACAGATACGCAGTATTTT

length: 15
J: TRBJ2-7
D: .
V: TRBV6-6
size: .
CDR3: CASSQSWTDANEQYF
DNA: TGTGCCAGCAGTCAGTCCTGGACCGACGCTAACGAGCAGTACTTC

length: 13
J: TRBJ2-7
D: .
V: TRBV7-9
size: .
CDR3: CASSRGRPYEQYF
DNA: TGTGCCAGCAGCAGGGGGAGACCCTACGAGCAGTACTTC

length: 13
J: TRBJ1-2
D: TRBD1
V: TRBV30
size: .
CDR3: CAWSPGQGYGYTF
DNA: TGTGCCTGGAGCCCCGGACAGGGCTATGGCTACACCTTC

length: 14
J: TRBJ1-5
D: TRBD1
V: TRBV19
size: few
CDR3: CASITTGQSQPQHF
DNA: TGTGCCAGTATTACGACAGGGCAGTCTCAGCCCCAGCATTTT

length: 14
J: TRBJ2-1
D: .
V: TRBV6-5
size: .
CDR3: CASSLSGAYNEQFF
DNA: TGTGCCAGCAGCCTAAGTGGGGCCTACAATGAGCAGTTCTTC

length: 14
J: TRBJ1-1
D: .
V: TRBV5-4
size: .
CDR3: CASSLEQLNTEAFF
DNA: TGTGCCAGCAGCTTGGAACAGTTAAACACTGAAGCTTTCTTT

length: 15
J: TRBJ2-5
D: TRBD1
V: TRBV12-5
size: .
CDR3: CASGLGQGAGETQYF
DNA: TGTGCTAGTGGTCTCGGACAGGGGGCAGGTGAGACCCAGTACTTC

length: 18
J: TRBJ1-1
D: .
V: TRBV14
size: .
CDR3: CASSLHRIQGSRGTEAFF
DNA: TGTGCCAGCAGCCTCCATCGAATCCAGGGATCTAGGGGCACTGAAGCTTTCTTT

length: 11
J: TRBJ1-5
D: .
V: TRBV29-1
size: .
CDR3: CSVEIGRFQHF
DNA: TGCAGCGTTGAAATCGGTCGTTTCCAGCATTTT

length: 18
J: TRBJ1-1
D: .
V: TRBV4-1
size: .
CDR3: CASSRNRLKQGRNTEAFF
DNA: TGCGCCAGCAGCAGAAACCGTCTCAAACAGGGTAGAAACACTGAAGCTTTCTTT